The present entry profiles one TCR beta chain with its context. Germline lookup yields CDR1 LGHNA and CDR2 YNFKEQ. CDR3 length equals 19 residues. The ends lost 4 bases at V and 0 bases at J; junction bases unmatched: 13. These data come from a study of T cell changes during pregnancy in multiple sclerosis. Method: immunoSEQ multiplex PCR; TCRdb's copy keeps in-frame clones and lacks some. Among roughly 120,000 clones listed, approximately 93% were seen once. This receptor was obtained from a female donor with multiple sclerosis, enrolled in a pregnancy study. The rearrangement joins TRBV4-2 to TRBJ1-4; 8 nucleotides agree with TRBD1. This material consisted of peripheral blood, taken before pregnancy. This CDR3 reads CASSRWDRNRLATNEKLFF. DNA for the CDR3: TGTGCCAGCAGCCGCTGGGACAGGAACCGACTTGCAACTAATGAAAAACTGTTTTTT.